The 21 T cell receptor beta chains below were found in one sample sequenced in a study of identical twins. Each CDR3 protein gets one entry after TCRdb re-called the 5' RACE reads with MiXCR. The data show under 250,000 distinct CDR3 sequences, roughly a tenth seen once. Sequenced input: memory (CD45RO+) T cells sorted from blood. These receptors originate from a woman aged 18-29 years in good health.

The V gene is TRBV20-1, the J gene TRBJ2-4, with D perhaps TRBD2 (7 bases). This CDR3 comprises 13 residues. CDR1 is DFQATT and CDR2 is SNEGSKA in the germline V gene (reference sequence). V dropped 7 bases and J dropped 8 bases, with 18 bases sitting between them. As DNA, the CDR3 is TGCAGTGTCCGAGTTAGGGGGGGGTACATTCAGTACTTC. Its translation: CSVRVRGGYIQYF.

This clonotype has more than one count but fewer than ten. This rearrangement joins TRBV5-6 to TRBJ2-5, with D tentatively TRBD1 (6 bases). V was pared by 3 bases and J by 5 bases, with 14 bases between. The CDR3 contains 14 residues. Germline V gene sequence: CDR1 SGHDT, CDR2 YYEEEE. As DNA, the CDR3 is TGTGCCAGCAGCTACCCGGGACATTCGGAGACCCAGTACTTC. Translation: CASSYPGHSETQYF. Complete variable domain (other parts from reference TRBV5-6 and TRBJ2-5): DAGVTQSPTHLIKTRGQQVTLRCSPKSGHDTVSWYQQALGQGPQFIFQYYEEEERQRGNFPDRFSGHQFPNYSSELNVNALLLGDSALYLCASSYPGHSETQYFGPGTRLLVL.

About this clonotype: With a much larger clone just one base away, this may be a read error. The CDR3, as DNA: TGTGCCGGCATCGGGCGCGGCACTGAAGCTTTCTTT. It yields the protein CAGIGRGTEAFF. The genes are TRBV2 and TRBJ1-1; D call uncertain. The germline V and J ends were trimmed by 11 bases and 4 bases, with 14 bases remaining between them. CDR3 length equals 12 residues. Germline CDR1 and CDR2: SNHLY and FYNNEI. Full variable domain (outside the CDR3, taken from reference TRBV2 and TRBJ1-1): EPEVTQTPSHQVTQMGQEVILRCVPISNHLYFYWYRQILGQKVEFLVSFYNNEISEKSEIFDDQFSVERPDGSNFTLKIRSTKLEDSAMYFCAGIGRGTEAFFGQGTRLTVV.

This clonotype was seen only a few times. The gene calls are TRBV29-1 and TRBJ2-5; the D gene is possibly TRBD2 (6 bases). CDR3 length: 12 residues. The germline V gene has CDR1 SQVTM and CDR2 ANQGSEA. Trimming removed 4 bases from V and 4 bases from J, with 10 bases in between. Written as DNA, the CDR3 is TGCAGCGTTGTAGGAGGGCGAGAGACCCAGTACTTC. This translates into CSVVGGRETQYF.

This clonotype was recorded a few times. The chain recombines TRBV11-2 with TRBJ2-1; D call uncertain. Trimming took off 1 base at V and 6 bases at J, with 7 bases between the two ends. The CDR3 length is 13 residues. The V gene's germline CDR1 is SGHAT and CDR2 FQNNGV. The CDR3 DNA sequence: TGTGCCAGCAGCTTAGGTTCTAGCAATGAGCAGTTCTTC. Residues: CASSLGSSNEQFF.

This clonotype was detected many times. This rearrangement joins TRBV5-1 to TRBJ1-1; D not resolved. The germline CDR1 and CDR2 sequences are SGHRS and YFSETQ. This CDR3 is 14 amino acids long. Trimming left V 5 bases short and J 0 bases short, with 11 bases between. The CDR3 DNA sequence: TGCGCCAGCAGAGGGCCGATCATGAACACTGAAGCTTTCTTT. It is translated as CASRGPIMNTEAFF.

V usage is TRBV5-1 and J usage is TRBJ1-4; D gene ambiguous. Between the trimmed V and J ends, which lost 5 bases and 0 bases, there was a span of 11 bases. CDR3 length: 15 residues. CDR1 and CDR2 (germline): SGHRS, YFSETQ. This CDR3 is CASRGFGATNEKLFF. CDR3 DNA sequence: TGCGCCAGCAGGGGTTTCGGGGCAACTAATGAAAAACTGTTTTTT.

The sample holds a few counts of this clonotype. An end of the junction does not agree with germline; a read error may underlie this. The rearrangement uses TRBV7-9 and TRBJ1-1; D remains ambiguous. This CDR3 spans 13 amino acids. The germline gives CDR1 SEHNR, CDR2 FQNEAQ (reference sequence). CDR3 sequence reads: CVSSLKWNTEAFF. CDR3 coding DNA: TGTGTCAGCAGCTTAAAGTGGAACACTGAAGCTTTCTTT.

The V gene is TRBV11-1, the J gene TRBJ2-1; 12 positions agree with TRBD2. Germline CDR1 is SGHAT and CDR2 is FQDESV (reference sequence). The V and J ends lost 2 bases and 0 bases, in that order; junction bases with no gene match: 5. There are 18 residues in the CDR3. CDR3 sequence (DNA): TGTGCCAGCAGCTTACCGGGACTAGCGGGTAGCTCCTACAATGAGCAGTTCTTC. Its translation: CASSLPGLAGSSYNEQFF.

The table lists this clonotype with a few counts. J is TRBJ1-5 and V is TRBV3-1; the D gene is possibly TRBD1 (6 bases). The CDR3 spans 14 residues. V lost 0 bases and J 5 bases, leaving 8 bases between the germline ends. Germline V CDR1 and CDR2: LGHDT, YNNKEL (reference sequence). CDR3 sequence: CASSQEGADQPQHF. The CDR3 DNA is TGTGCCAGCAGCCAAGAGGGGGCCGATCAGCCCCAGCATTTT.

This clonotype appeared many times. The J gene is TRBJ2-5, the V gene TRBV10-3; D is uncertain. The CDR3 length is 11 residues. V lost 6 bases to trimming and J lost 3 bases, with 5 bases between them. Germline CDR1 and CDR2: ENHRY and SYGVKD. DNA of the CDR3: TGTGCCATCAGGATAGAAGAGACCCAGTACTTC. This sequence encodes CAIRIEETQYF.

This chain uses TRBV20-1 with TRBJ2-3; 9 nucleotides line up with TRBD1. J lost 3 bases, V lost 5 bases, and 6 bases had no gene match. Germline-derived CDR1 and CDR2 are DFQATT and SNEGSKA (reference sequence). The CDR3 is made up of 14 amino acids. The CDR3, as DNA: TGCAGTGCTCAAGGACAGGGGTTGACAGATACGCAGTATTTT. Amino acid sequence: CSAQGQGLTDTQYF.

This clonotype was seen at least ten times. J is TRBJ2-5 and V is TRBV20-1, with 8 bases identical to TRBD1. V lost 3 bases, J lost 5 bases, and 11 bases stayed unmatched. This CDR3 region has 15 residues. Germline lookup yields CDR1 DFQATT and CDR2 SNEGSKA (reference sequence). The CDR3 bases are TGCAGTGCTAGCTCAGGGGGCGCGTTCGCTGAGACCCAGTACTTC. Its translation is CSASSGGAFAETQYF.

This chain uses TRBV14 with TRBJ2-4, with TRBD2 matching over 7 bases. The CDR3 extends over 16 amino acids. With 4 bases clipped from V and 1 base from J, the junction kept 7 bases outside the gene matches. Germline V gives CDR1 SGHDN, CDR2 FVKESK. The CDR3 region has the DNA TGTGCCAGCAGCCGCCCCTTGGGGGGGGCCAAAAACATTCAGTACTTC. It yields the protein CASSRPLGGAKNIQYF.

This clonotype has more than one count but fewer than ten. An end of the junction differs from the germline gene, which may be a read error. The V gene is TRBV20-1, the J gene TRBJ2-5, with 7 bases that match TRBD2. In germline, CDR1 is DFQATT, CDR2 SNEGSKA (reference sequence). The CDR3 covers 12 residues. The CDR3 region has the DNA TGCAGTGCAAGAGGGGACTATGAGACCCAGTACTTC. This encodes CSARGDYETQYF.

The rearrangement uses TRBV7-2 and TRBJ2-7, with 7 bases identical to TRBD2. This CDR3 region has 14 residues. The V gene end was trimmed by 3 bases and the J gene end by 2 bases; junction bases not matched to a gene: 4. Germline values: CDR1 SGHTA, CDR2 FQGNSA. CDR3 residues: CASSLLAAPYEQYF. The CDR3 nucleotides are TGTGCCAGCAGCTTGCTAGCGGCACCCTACGAGCAGTACTTC.

This clonotype came up a few times. The rearrangement uses TRBV7-2 and TRBJ2-7; tentative D call: TRBD2 (6 bases). CDR3 length: 15 amino acids. Trimming stripped 3 bases from V and 4 bases from J, with 16 bases between. Per germline, CDR1 SGHTA and CDR2 FQGNSA. The CDR3, as DNA: TGTGCCAGCAGCTTGAAGGGGCTAGCGATGTACGAGCAGTACTTC. It yields the protein CASSLKGLAMYEQYF.

This clonotype was seen at least ten times. V gene TRBV20-1 combines with J gene TRBJ2-1; 10 bases align to TRBD2. The CDR3 extends over 14 amino acids. Trimming cost V 6 bases and J 9 bases; bases outside gene matches: 11. Germline CDR1 reads DFQATT; CDR2 reads SNEGSKA (reference sequence). The CDR3 bases are TGCAGTGCCAGTAAGCCTAGCGGGAGATTTGAGCAGTTCTTC. This sequence encodes CSASKPSGRFEQFF.

This clonotype turned up a few times. The chain combines TRBV9 with TRBJ2-2; 12 bases are shared with TRBD2. Trimming at V came to 5 bases and at J to 4 bases, leaving 6 bases not matched to a gene. Germline V gene data show CDR1 as SGDLS and CDR2 as YYNGEE. This CDR3 is 16 amino acids long. The CDR3 DNA reads TGTGCCAGCAGTGCGACTAGCGGGGGACCCACCGGGGAGCTGTTTTTT. As protein: CASSATSGGPTGELFF. The full variable domain, with the rest looked up from reference TRBV9 and TRBJ2-2, is DSGVTQTPKHLITATGQRVTLRCSPRSGDLSVYWYQQSLDQGLQFLIQYYNGEERAKGNILERFSAQQFPDLHSELNLSSLELGDSALYFCASSATSGGPTGELFFGEGSRLTVL.

The table lists this clonotype with many counts. The chain couples TRBV11-2 to TRBJ2-3; no reliable D call. Germline CDR1 SGHAT, CDR2 FQNNGV. Trimming removed 0 bases from V and 6 bases from J, with 7 bases in between. The length of the CDR3 is 13 residues. CDR3 sequence (DNA): TGTGCCAGCAGCTTAGATCCCGCCGATACGCAGTATTTT. Translation: CASSLDPADTQYF.

This clonotype was recorded at least ten times. The V gene is TRBV5-1, the J gene TRBJ2-3; 8 bases map to TRBD2. The V gene end was trimmed by 5 bases and the J gene end by 5 bases; junction bases not matched to a gene: 7. There are 14 residues in the CDR3. Germline V gene sequence: CDR1 SGHRS, CDR2 YFSETQ. CDR3 coding DNA: TGCGCCAGCAGTGGTCGTCTAGCGGGAGATACGCAGTATTTT. Translated: CASSGRLAGDTQYF.